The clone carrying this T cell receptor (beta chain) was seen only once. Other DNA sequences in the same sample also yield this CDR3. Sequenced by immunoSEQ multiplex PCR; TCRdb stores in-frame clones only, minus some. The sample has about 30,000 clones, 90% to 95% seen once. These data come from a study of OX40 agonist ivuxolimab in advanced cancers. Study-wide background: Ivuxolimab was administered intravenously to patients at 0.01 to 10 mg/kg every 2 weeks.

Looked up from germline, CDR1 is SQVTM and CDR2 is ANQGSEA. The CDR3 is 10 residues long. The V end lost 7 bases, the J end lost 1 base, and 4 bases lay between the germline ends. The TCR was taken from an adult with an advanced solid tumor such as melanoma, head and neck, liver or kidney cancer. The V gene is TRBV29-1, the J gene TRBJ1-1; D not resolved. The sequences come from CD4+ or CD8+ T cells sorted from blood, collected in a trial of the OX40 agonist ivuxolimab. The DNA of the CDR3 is TGCAGCGCCCGGAACACTGAAGCTTTCTTT. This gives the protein CSARNTEAFF. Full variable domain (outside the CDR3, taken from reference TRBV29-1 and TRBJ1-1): SAVISQKPSRDICQRGTSLTIQCQVDSQVTMMFWYRQQPGQSLTLIATANQGSEATYESGFVIDKFPISRPNLTFSTLTVSNMSPEDSSIYLCSARNTEAFFGQGTRLTVV.